This T cell receptor (beta chain) is drawn from a study of T cells after yellow fever vaccination. In its sample, this clonotype was seen a few times. Its antigen is undetermined. V lost 2 bases and J 6 bases, leaving 13 bases between the germline ends. CDR3 length: 14 residues. The germline CDR1 and CDR2 sequences are LNHDA and SQIVND (reference sequence). Study findings and constraints: Of the clonotypes, a small share occurred in both CD4 and CD8 compartments.

A process of 5'RACE template switching, which added a universal primer site and UMIs, was used to make TCR cDNA. MiXCR was run by TCRdb on the 5' RACE reads, yielding one entry per CDR3 protein. The sample has about 350,000 distinct CDR3 sequences, roughly an eighth seen once. V gene TRBV19 combines with J gene TRBJ1-2, with D maybe TRBD1 (5 bases). Sequencing was performed on CD4+ T cells sorted from PBMCs, taken 15 days after the yellow fever booster vaccination. This TCR derives from a man aged 18 to 30 who received the YFV17D yellow fever vaccine. The CDR3 reads CASSITPGTHGYTF. The CDR3 nucleotides read TGTGCCAGTAGTATAACCCCAGGGACTCATGGCTACACCTTC.